This paragraph reports one T cell receptor beta chain. The target antigen is unknown. No patient had autoimmune disease or received systemic immunosuppression. Repertoires were generated with immunoSEQ multiplex PCR, while TCRdb's copy carries only in-frame clones and drops some. The data contain more than 70,000 clones, roughly 86% of them seen just once; the ten biggest clones take up approximately 5%. The entry originates in a study of OX40 agonist ivuxolimab in advanced cancers. About the study: Among those enrolled, mean age was 60 years (range about 20 to 79) and about 79% were male. General study findings and limits: Among the nonresponders, some also had low normalized T-cell clonal expansion. Partial responders dosed at 0.1-3.0 mg/kg displayed clonal expansion ranking among the lowest.

This sample comprised CD4+ or CD8+ T cells sorted from blood, obtained in a trial of the OX40 agonist ivuxolimab. This clonotype was obtained from an adult with an advanced solid tumor such as melanoma, head and neck, liver or kidney cancer.

CDR3 coding DNA: TGTGCCAGCAGTTTGCCCGGGACACGAAGCACAGATACGCAGTATTTT. It yields the protein CASSLPGTRSTDTQYF. V usage is TRBV28 and J usage is TRBJ2-3; weak D call: TRBD1 (6 bases). This CDR3 has 16 amino acids. Per germline, CDR1 MDHEN and CDR2 SYDVKM. Trimming took 3 bases from V and 0 from J, leaving 13 bases between them. The full variable domain, completed using reference TRBV28 and TRBJ2-3, is DVKVTQSSRYLVKRTGEKVFLECVQDMDHENMFWYRQDPGLGLRLIYFSYDVKMKEKGDIPEGYSVSREKKERFSLILESASTNQTSMYLCASSLPGTRSTDTQYFGPGTRLTVL.